The T cell receptor beta chain under discussion was sequenced for a study of blood T cell repertoires in COVID-19. Study information: Acute and convalescent COVID-19 specimens originated in the United States, Italy and Spain. Sources were T cells, B-cell-depleted T cells, or PBMCs; the material itself was cDNA or gDNA.

Per the study methods: Using reference gene primer amplification, nucleated cell counts were estimated. Sequencing was performed with immunoSEQ multiplex PCR; in TCRdb, only in-frame clones are kept and a portion is missing. That table supplies the V and J calls and clone size; D and trimming were determined from the DNA. The profile covers some 150,000 clones, with about 90% appearing a single time and 1.5% taken by the ten largest. The CDR3 spans 13 residues. CDR1 is SNHLY and CDR2 is FYNNEI in the germline V gene. The V end was cut by 6 bases, the J end by 1 base, with 9 bases between. The TCR sequence derives from a woman between 55 and 75 years old with acute or convalescent COVID-19. The sample taken for sequencing was peripheral blood. This chain joins TRBV2 and TRBJ1-1; D is ambiguous. The CDR3 sequence: CASRRTENTEAFF. DNA of the CDR3: TGTGCCAGCAGAAGAACAGAGAACACTGAAGCTTTCTTT.